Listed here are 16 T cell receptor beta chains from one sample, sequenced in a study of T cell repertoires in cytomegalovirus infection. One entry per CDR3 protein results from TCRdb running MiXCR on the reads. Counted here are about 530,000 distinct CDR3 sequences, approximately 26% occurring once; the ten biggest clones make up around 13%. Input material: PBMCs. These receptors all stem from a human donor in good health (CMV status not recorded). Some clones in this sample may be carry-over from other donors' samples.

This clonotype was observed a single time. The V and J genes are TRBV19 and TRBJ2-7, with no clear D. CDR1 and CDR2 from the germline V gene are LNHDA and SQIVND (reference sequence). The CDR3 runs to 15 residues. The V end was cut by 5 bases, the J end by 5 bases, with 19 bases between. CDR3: CASSPRGPARDEQYF. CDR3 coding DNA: TGTGCCAGTAGTCCCCGAGGCCCAGCCCGGGACGAGCAGTACTTC.

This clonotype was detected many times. The CDR3 DNA reads as TGTGCCAGCAGCTTGGCTAGCGGGAGTGTGAATGAGCAGTTCTTC. Translating gives CASSLASGSVNEQFF. The chain joins TRBV7-3 to TRBJ2-1; TRBD2 aligns across 10 bases. CDR1 SGHTA and CDR2 FQGTGA come from the germline V gene. The CDR3 is 15 amino acids. V was pared by 3 bases and J by 7 bases, with 6 bases of the junction left unmatched.

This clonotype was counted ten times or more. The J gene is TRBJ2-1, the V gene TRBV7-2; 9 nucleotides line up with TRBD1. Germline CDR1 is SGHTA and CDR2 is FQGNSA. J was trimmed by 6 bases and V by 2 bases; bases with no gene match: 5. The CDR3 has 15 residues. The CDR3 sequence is CASSLPGQGRNEQFF. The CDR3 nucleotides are TGTGCCAGCAGCTTACCGGGACAGGGACGCAATGAGCAGTTCTTC.

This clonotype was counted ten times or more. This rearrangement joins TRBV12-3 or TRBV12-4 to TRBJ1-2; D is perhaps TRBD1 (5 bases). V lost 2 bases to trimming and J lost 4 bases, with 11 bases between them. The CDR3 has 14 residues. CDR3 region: CASSLFRVPYGYTF. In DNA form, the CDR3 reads TGTGCCAGCAGTTTATTCAGGGTCCCCTATGGCTACACCTTC.

CDR3 bases: TGTGCCAGCAGCCAAGAGGGGAGCGGTGCAACTAATGAAAAACTGTTTTTT. The encoded protein is CASSQEGSGATNEKLFF. V is TRBV4-2 and J is TRBJ1-4, with D unclear. Trimming cost V 0 bases and J 0 bases, with 11 bases left between them. The germline V gene encodes CDR1 LGHNA and CDR2 YNFKEQ. The CDR3 runs 17 residues.

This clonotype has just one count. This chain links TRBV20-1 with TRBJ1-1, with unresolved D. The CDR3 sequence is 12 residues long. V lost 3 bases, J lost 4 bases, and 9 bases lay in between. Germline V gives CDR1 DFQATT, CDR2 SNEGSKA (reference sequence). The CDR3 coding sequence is TGCAGTGCTAGTGTGGGGAGCACTGAAGCTTTCTTT. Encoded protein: CSASVGSTEAFF.

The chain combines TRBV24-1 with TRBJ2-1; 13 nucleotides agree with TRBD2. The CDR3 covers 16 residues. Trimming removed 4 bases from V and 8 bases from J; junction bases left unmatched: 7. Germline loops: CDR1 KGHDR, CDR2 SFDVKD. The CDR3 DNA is TGTGCCACCAGTGACACTAGCGGGAGGGCTTTGCATGAGCAGTTCTTC. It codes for CATSDTSGRALHEQFF.

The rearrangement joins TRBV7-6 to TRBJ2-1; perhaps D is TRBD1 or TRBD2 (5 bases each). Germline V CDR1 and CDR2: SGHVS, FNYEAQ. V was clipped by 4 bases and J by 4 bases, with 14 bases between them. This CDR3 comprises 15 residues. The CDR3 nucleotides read TGTGCCAGCAGCTCCTTGGCGAGGGGTTACAATGAGCAGTTCTTC. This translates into CASSSLARGYNEQFF.

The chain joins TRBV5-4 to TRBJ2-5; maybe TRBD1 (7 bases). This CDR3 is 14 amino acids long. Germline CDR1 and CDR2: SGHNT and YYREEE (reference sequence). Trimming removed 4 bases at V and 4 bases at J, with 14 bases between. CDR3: CASSQQGGGETQYF. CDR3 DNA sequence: TGTGCCAGCAGCCAGCAGGGGGGCGGAGAGACCCAGTACTTC. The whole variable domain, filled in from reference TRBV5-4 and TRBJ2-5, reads ETGVTQSPTHLIKTRGQQVTLRCSSQSGHNTVSWYQQALGQGPQFIFQYYREEENGRGNFPPRFSGLQFPNYSSELNVNALELDDSALYLCASSQQGGGETQYFGPGTRLLVL.

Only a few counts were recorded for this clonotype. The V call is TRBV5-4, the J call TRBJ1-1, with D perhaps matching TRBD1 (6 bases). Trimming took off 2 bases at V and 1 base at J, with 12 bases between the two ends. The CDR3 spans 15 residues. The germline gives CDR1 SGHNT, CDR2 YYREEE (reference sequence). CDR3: CASSFQGRTNTEAFF. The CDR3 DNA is TGTGCCAGCAGCTTTCAGGGGAGGACGAACACTGAAGCTTTCTTT.

CDR3 protein: CAISVGLAGAGTQYF. The CDR3, as DNA: TGTGCCATCAGTGTAGGACTAGCGGGAGCCGGTACGCAGTATTTT. The V call is TRBV10-3, the J call TRBJ2-3, with 13 bases identical to TRBD2. The length of the CDR3 is 15 residues. V gave up 4 bases and J gave up 8 bases; unmatched junction bases: 6. Germline assignment: CDR1 ENHRY and CDR2 SYGVKD.

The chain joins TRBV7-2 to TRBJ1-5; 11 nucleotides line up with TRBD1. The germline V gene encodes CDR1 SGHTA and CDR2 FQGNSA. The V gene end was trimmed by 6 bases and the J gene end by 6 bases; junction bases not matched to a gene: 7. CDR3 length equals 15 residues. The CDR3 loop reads CASSWTGGSFQPQHF. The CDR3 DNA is TGTGCCAGCAGTTGGACAGGGGGCAGTTTTCAGCCCCAGCATTTT.

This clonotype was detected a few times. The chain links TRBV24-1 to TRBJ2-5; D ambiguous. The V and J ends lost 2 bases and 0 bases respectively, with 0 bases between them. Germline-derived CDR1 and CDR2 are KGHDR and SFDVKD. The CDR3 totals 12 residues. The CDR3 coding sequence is TGTGCCACCAGTGATTACCAAGAGACCCAGTACTTC. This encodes CATSDYQETQYF.

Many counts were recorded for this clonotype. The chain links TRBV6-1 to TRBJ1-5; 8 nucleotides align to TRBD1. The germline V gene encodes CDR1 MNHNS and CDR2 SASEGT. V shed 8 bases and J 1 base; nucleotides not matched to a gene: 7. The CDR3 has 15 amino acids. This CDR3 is CASGWTGRSNQPQHF. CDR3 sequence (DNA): TGTGCCAGCGGATGGACAGGGCGAAGCAATCAGCCCCAGCATTTT.

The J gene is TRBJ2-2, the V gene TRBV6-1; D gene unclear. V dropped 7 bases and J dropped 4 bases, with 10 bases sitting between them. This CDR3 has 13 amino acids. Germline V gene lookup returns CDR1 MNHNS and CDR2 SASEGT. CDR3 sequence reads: CASTAGFTGELFF. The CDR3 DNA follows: TGTGCCAGCACCGCAGGCTTCACCGGGGAGCTGTTTTTT.

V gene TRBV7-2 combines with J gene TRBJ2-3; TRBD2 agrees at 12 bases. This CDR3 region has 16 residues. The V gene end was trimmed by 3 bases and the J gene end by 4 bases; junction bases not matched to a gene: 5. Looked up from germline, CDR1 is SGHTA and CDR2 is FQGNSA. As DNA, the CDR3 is TGTGCCAGCAGCTTTCGACTAGCGGGAGTGTCAGATACGCAGTATTTT. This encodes CASSFRLAGVSDTQYF.